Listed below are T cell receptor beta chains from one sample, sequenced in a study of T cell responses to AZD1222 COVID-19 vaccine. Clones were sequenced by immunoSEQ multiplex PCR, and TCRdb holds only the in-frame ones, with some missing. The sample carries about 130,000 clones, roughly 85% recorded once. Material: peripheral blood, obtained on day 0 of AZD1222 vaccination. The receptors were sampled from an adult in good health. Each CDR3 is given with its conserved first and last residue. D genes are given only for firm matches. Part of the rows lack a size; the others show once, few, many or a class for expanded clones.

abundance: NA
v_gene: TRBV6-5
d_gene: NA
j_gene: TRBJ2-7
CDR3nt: TGTGCCAGCCGACTAACCTACGAGCAGTACTTC
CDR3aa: CASRLTYEQYF

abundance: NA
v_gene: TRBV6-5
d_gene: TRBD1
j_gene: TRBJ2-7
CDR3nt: TGTGCCAGCAGCAGGGGGAAATTCTACGAGCAGTATTTC
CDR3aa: CASSRGKFYEQYF

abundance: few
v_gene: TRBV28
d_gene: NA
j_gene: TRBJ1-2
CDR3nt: TGTGCCAGCAGTTTGGGACAAAGCTACACCTTC
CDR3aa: CASSLGQSYTF

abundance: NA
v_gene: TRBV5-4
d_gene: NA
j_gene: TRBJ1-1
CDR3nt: TGTGCCAGCAACTCCCCGGGGAACACTGAAGCTTTCTTT
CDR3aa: CASNSPGNTEAFF

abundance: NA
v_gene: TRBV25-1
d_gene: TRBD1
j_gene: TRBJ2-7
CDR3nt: TGTGCCAGCAGCGACTTAGGGGGCAACTCCTACGAGCAGTACTTC
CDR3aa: CASSDLGGNSYEQYF

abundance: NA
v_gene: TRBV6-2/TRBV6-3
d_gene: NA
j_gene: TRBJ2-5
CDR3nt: TGTGCCAGCAGTTACTCCACCGAGACCCAGTACTTC
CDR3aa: CASSYSTETQYF

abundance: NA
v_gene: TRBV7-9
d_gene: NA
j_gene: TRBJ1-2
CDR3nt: TGTGCCAGCAGCCCTGAGGGAGGCTATGGCTACACCTTC
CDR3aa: CASSPEGGYGYTF

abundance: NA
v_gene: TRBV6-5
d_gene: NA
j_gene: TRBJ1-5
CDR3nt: TGTGCCAGCAGTCGGACAGAGAATAGCAATCAGCCCCAGCATTTT
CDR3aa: CASSRTENSNQPQHF

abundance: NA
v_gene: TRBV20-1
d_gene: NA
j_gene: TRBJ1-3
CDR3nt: TGCAGTGCTAGTAATGGAAACACCATATATTTT
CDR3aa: CSASNGNTIYF

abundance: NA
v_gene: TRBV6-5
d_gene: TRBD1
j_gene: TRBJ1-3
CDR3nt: TGTGCCAGCGGGCAGGGGGGGTTCTCTGGAAACACCATATATTTT
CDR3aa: CASGQGGFSGNTIYF

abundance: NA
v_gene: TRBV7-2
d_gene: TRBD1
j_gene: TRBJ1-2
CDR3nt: TGTGCCAGCAGCCCCGCCACCCGACAGGGCGGCTATGGCTACACCTTC
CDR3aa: CASSPATRQGGYGYTF

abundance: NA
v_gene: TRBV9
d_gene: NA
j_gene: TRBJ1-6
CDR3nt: TGTGCCAGCAACAAAGGGGGGGGATTCGGTTCACCCCTCCACTTT
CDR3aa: CASNKGGGFGSPLHF

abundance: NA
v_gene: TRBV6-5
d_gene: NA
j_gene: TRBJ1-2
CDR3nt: TGTGCCAGCAGTCCGGGAACTAACTATGGCTACACCTTC
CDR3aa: CASSPGTNYGYTF

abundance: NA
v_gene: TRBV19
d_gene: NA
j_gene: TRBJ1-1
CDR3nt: TGTGCCAGTAGTATCCGGATGGGGATAAGGTTT
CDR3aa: CASSIRMGIRF

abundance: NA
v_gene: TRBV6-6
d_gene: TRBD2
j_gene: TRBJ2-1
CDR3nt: TGTGCCAGCAGTTACGTGGGGACTAGCGGGCACAATGAGCAGTTCTTC
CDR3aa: CASSYVGTSGHNEQFF

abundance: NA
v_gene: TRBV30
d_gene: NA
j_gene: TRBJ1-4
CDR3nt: TGTGCCTGGAGTGCCAGGGCGCGGACTAATGAAAAACTGTTTTTT
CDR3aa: CAWSARARTNEKLFF

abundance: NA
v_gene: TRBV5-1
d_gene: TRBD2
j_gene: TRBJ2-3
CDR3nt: TGCGCCAGCCGATGGGAGCGGGGAGTCACAGATACGCAGTATTTT
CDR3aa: CASRWERGVTDTQYF

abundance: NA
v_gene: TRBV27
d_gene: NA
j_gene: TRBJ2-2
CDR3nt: TGTGCCAGCCAGACCCCGGGACGGATGAACACCGGGGAGCTGTTTTTT
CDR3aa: CASQTPGRMNTGELFF

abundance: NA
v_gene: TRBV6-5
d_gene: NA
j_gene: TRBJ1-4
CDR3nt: TGTGCCAGCGCTACACGACAGACTTCAAATGAAAAACTGTTTTTT
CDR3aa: CASATRQTSNEKLFF

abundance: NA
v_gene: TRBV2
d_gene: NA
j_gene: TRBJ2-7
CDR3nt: TGTGCCAGCAGATACAGGGCTCCCTACGAGCAGTACTTC
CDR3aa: CASRYRAPYEQYF

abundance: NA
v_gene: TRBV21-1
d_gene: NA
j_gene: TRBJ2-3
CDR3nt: TGTGCCAGCAGCAAAAACCAGCGGGACCGCACAGATACGCAGTATTTT
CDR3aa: CASSKNQRDRTDTQYF

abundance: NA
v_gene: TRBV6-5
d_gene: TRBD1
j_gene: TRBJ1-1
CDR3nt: TGTGCCAGCAGTTACTCGATAGGGACAGGGATCACTGAAGCTTTCTTT
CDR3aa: CASSYSIGTGITEAFF

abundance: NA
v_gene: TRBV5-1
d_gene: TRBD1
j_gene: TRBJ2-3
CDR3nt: TGCGCCAGCAGCGACCGACAGGGTCTGGGAGCAGATACGCAGTATTTT
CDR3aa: CASSDRQGLGADTQYF

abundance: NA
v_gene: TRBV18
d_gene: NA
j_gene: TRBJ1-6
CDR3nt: TGTGCCAGCTCACTTTCTACTCCCCGAGGATCACCCCTCCACTTT
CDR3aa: CASSLSTPRGSPLHF

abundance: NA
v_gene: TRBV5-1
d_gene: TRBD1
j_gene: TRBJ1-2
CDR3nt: TGCGCCAGCAGCTTCACCGGAAATACAGGGGTTCAGTATTATGGCTACACCTTC
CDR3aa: CASSFTGNTGVQYYGYTF

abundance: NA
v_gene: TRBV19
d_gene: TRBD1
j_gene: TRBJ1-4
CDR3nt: TGTGCCAGTAGTATTGATTCTTGGACAGGGGGTGAAAAACTGTTTTTT
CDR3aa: CASSIDSWTGGEKLFF

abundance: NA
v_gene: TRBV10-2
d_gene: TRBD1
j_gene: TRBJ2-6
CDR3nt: TGCGCCAGCAGTGACCCACTCGGACAGGGCTCTGGGGCCAACGTCCTGACTTTC
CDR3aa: CASSDPLGQGSGANVLTF

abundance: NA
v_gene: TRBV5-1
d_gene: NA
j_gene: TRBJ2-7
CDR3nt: TGCGCCAGCAGCTTGGCGGTTAGTGTCTCCTACGAGCAGTACTTC
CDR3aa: CASSLAVSVSYEQYF